The TCR beta chain under discussion was sequenced for a study of OX40 agonist ivuxolimab in advanced cancers. About the research overall: Ivuxolimab, an agonistic anti-OX40 (CD134) antibody, was given to patients.

To note about this clone: Its target is not known.

The V and J ends lost 7 bases and 9 bases, in that order; junction bases with no gene match: 13. Germline V gene data show CDR1 as SGHRS and CDR2 as YFSETQ. This CDR3 region has 15 residues. Method: immunoSEQ multiplex PCR; TCRdb's copy keeps in-frame clones and lacks some. The data contain some 74,000 clones, roughly 88% of them seen just once; the ten biggest clones take up roughly 3.4%. Study results and caveats: Some patients without response likewise showed low normalized clonal expansion. The average count of expanded clones was higher among CD8+ T cells than among CD4+. With doses of 0.1 to 3.0 mg/kg, CD4+ and CD8+ blood T cells had undergone clonal expansion by week 6.

V is TRBV5-1 and J is TRBJ2-1; 10 bases align to TRBD1. Specimen: CD4+ or CD8+ T cells sorted from blood, collected in a trial of the OX40 agonist ivuxolimab. The sequence was collected from an adult with an advanced solid tumor such as melanoma, head and neck, liver or kidney cancer. In DNA, the CDR3 is TGCGCCAGCTTTCTGCCGGGACAGGGGTTTAGTGAGCAGTTCTTC. It is translated as CASFLPGQGFSEQFF.